Sequencing of this TCR beta chain was carried out in a study of cytomegalovirus exposure and HLA in healthy donors (dated 2017 in TCRdb). A note on the overall study: According to an earlier analysis of 550 to 700 of the donors, 200 million or so T cells yielded 90 million to 130 million unique TCR beta sequences and approximately 300 Gb of sequence data. Typing coverage differed by locus: A, B, C, DRB1 and DQB1 were typed in about 629-640 donors, DQA1 in roughly 510, DPA1 in some 570, and DPB1 in around 440. A handful of DR-DQ haplotypes were handled as single units for association and clustering because linkage in the cohort was strong. On average, roughly 240,000 unique TCR beta nucleotide sequences were sequenced per donor among about 400 genotyped donors of the cohort, with 15% to 20% of those sequences being non-productive. Donor age, sex, ethnicity and CMV serostatus were compiled alongside the repertoire data. Every repertoire in the discovery cohort had been generated on one and the same sequencing platform. HLA typing covered class I and class II loci at four-digit resolution. In addition to the first cohort of about 650 subjects, a separate validation cohort of some 120 different subjects was used. To study patterns of TCR occurrence, a later analysis re-analyzed previously published TCR beta repertoires from 500 to 850 donors and added high-resolution HLA genotyping. An earlier analysis of 587 of the donors applied high-throughput TCR beta sequencing to assess whether each TCR beta V gene segment acted as functional or pseudogenic. The study profiled the T cell repertoires of some 610 subjects by immunosequencing and related them to cytomegalovirus serostatus. To predict cytomegalovirus infection status, the study brought together high-throughput TCR immunosequencing, statistical association of individual TCRs with disease status, and machine learning. In a later genetic analysis, genome-wide SNP genotypes for about 55% of the roughly 700 donors were used, and that subset was treated as a discovery cohort. Approximately 310 gigabases of sequencing data and 70 million to 85 million unique TCR sequences were included in an early release covering roughly 600 HLA-typed donors. Of the roughly 390 genotyped donors, 65% to 90% were placed in the genetic ancestry cluster associated with self-reported Caucasian donors. The study was designed to test whether signatures of past pathogen exposure could be identified by cataloging public T cell receptors. Rather than drawing on any new phenotypic data, the later analysis identified candidate immune exposures from TCR beta sequences and the way those sequences occurred across donors.

About this clone: It lacks a known antigen.

The cohort was made up of roughly 670 healthy bone marrow donors. At the time of sampling, all cohort members were nominally healthy, though unrecorded immune exposures were likely present. The donor tested CMV seronegative and was one of the 352 seronegative cohort members. A peripheral blood sample was collected from each donor, and TCR beta sequencing was performed on peripheral blood mononuclear cells. The Qiagen DNeasy Blood Extraction Kit was used to extract genomic DNA from the blood cell samples. The library was generated by the immunoSEQ multiplex PCR assay. The multiplex PCR relied on a mix of 60 forward primers for TCR Vbeta segments and 13 reverse primers for TCR Jbeta segments. The CDR3 region of rearranged TCR beta genes was amplified from genomic DNA with a multiplex PCR assay. Amplified TCR beta libraries were sequenced as 87-base-pair reads on the Illumina HiSeq System. The paper's processing steps were these. In a later analysis, 77 million or so unique TCR beta chains were counted across the roughly 610 repertoires, and roughly 9.9 million of these chains were shared by at least two donors. Raw reads were error-corrected and collapsed into unique sequences with a nearest-neighbor algorithm that merged closely related sequences to remove PCR and sequencing errors. To assign V, D and J gene segments, CDR3 sequences were aligned to IMGT reference sequences. Each retained sequence needed at least a six-nucleotide match to both a V gene segment and a J gene segment. Rearrangements were called productive when the CDR3 lacked stop codons and stayed in frame with V and J; all others were non-productive. CDR3 was defined by IMGT convention, running from the second conserved V-encoded cysteine to the conserved J-encoded phenylalanine. The earlier analysis of about 610 of the donors excluded sequences that lacked an unambiguous match to a single V gene segment. In an earlier analysis of a few hundred of the donors, V segments were called functional above 56.7% productive rearrangements and were called segregating when the between-donor standard deviation exceeded 5%. A statistical classification framework was developed to diagnose cytomegalovirus status using the catalog of TCR beta chain sequences. In a later analysis, TCR nucleotide sequences were compared against IMGT/GENE-DB human TR gene sequences so that V and J genes could be assigned. In a later analysis, CDR3 sequences and most-parsimonious VDJ recombination scenarios were assigned using the TCRdist pipeline. In a later analysis, every TCR beta chain was defined by the combination of its CDR3 amino acid sequence and its V-gene family, and reads without a unique V-gene family were dropped. As a way to deal with suspected cross-contamination and a sequencing artifact, a later analysis dropped under 600 nucleotide sequences that were highly shared and had low generation probability. In a later analysis, a clonal expansion index was calculated for each public chain from normalized within-repertoire ranks of inferred template counts. Generation probabilities in a later analysis came from a VDJ recombination model fitted to out-of-frame rearrangements, and those results were checked against IGoR. In a later analysis, TCR-TCR, TCR-HLA and TCR-CMV co-occurrence was scored with hypergeometric tests, and a repertoire-size bias correction was applied to TCR pairs. In a later analysis, false discovery rates were estimated by permuting HLA or CMV assignments 20 times. A later analysis grouped co-occurring TCRs with DBSCAN, adding TCRdist sequence similarity when clustering within HLA-allele-positive subsets. Co-occurrence clustering excluded repertoires with fewer than 30,000 or more than 120,000 public chains, plus five with anomalous nucleotide sharing. The source is immuneACCESS, and TCRdb retained only in-frame sequences with V and J called. Part of the clones is not carried over; for the studies checked, unresolved V genes explain less than half of this, and the remainder is unexplained. Clone size and the V and J calls come from that table; the DNA yielded D and trimming. The sample's clone listing holds around 150,000 clones. The top ten constitute less than 3% of the sample.

The study at large found these results: Strong co-occurrence of HLA alleles, especially DR and DQ, made assigning TCR associations to individual alleles difficult. The study listed around 160 TCR beta chains as associated with cytomegalovirus. Cytomegalovirus status was reported to be diagnosed by the classifier with high specificity and sensitivity in both the original and validation cohorts. A later genetic analysis reported fewer N-insertions in productive TCRs among donors in an Asian-associated ancestry cluster than the roughly 650-donor mean. Immune exposure information for the cohort was limited to CMV serostatus. The presence/absence analyses assumed that sequencing depth was roughly uniform across donors, and that assumption may not be true. Because counts were too low, some 17 rarely observed V segments, including chromosome 9 orphons, were left out of the earlier analysis of 500 to 750 of the donors. In a later analysis, TCR association rates were found to vary across HLA loci, with the most associated TCRs seen for DRB1 alleles and the fewest for HLA-C alleles. Most CMV-associated TCR beta chains appeared to be HLA-restricted in a later analysis, and the HLA associations seemed to be driven largely by CMV exposure. At a false discovery rate of 0.05, a later analysis linked 16,951 TCR beta sequences to specific HLA alleles. The authors suggested that the approach could potentially be extended to other disease states and immunological phenotypes. HLA typing was unavailable for some donors at each locus, so association tests used only the typed subset. The 87-base-pair reads could not distinguish some IMGT-functional V segments, including TRBV6-2 and TRBV6-3, so those segments were excluded. In an earlier analysis of about 540 of the donors, most TCR beta V segments were observed in productive rearrangements about 87% or about 30% of the time, broadly matching IMGT annotations. Correlated functional status among segregating V segments might reflect linkage disequilibrium, but an unknown experimental factor could not be ruled out. The cohort was sequenced for TCR beta chains only, and without alpha or paired-chain data the features that could be detected were limited. In a later analysis, HLA-associated TCR beta chains were found to be more clonally expanded and to have lower generation probabilities than equally common non-associated chains. Most TCR sequences were seen in very few donors, while some public TCRs were found in many individuals. A later genetic analysis associated a missense DCLRE1C variant with V-gene and J-gene trimming of TCR beta chains, and an independent cohort replicated the association. A cluster of highly shared sequence variants was judged likely to represent a technical artifact of the sequencing pipeline. Several of the top co-occurrence clusters appeared to be linked to parvovirus B19, influenza, CMV and Epstein-Barr virus, according to a later analysis. A further reported finding was that TCR beta sequences accurately predicted the HLA-A and HLA-B alleles for most subjects in the first cohort. A few of the identified cytomegalovirus-associated TCR beta chains were confirmed in vitro to be specific for cytomegalovirus antigens.

The germline V end is reduced by 7 bases and the J end by 4 bases; junction bases left unmatched: 7. The CDR3 runs 14 residues from the cysteine to the phenylalanine. Only CDR3 DNA remains: 42 bases, in frame from the first base. From the germline V gene, CDR1 is MGHRA and CDR2 is YSYEKL. The sequenced material came from PBMCs. Rearrangement joined TRBV4-1 to TRBJ1-2; 9 middle bases align to TRBD1. The clonotype comes from a man aged 35 to 55 in good health and CMV-seronegative. The DNA sequence is TGCGCCAGCAAAGGAGGGGACAGGGTCTATGGCTACACCTTC. Its protein is CASKGGDRVYGYTF.